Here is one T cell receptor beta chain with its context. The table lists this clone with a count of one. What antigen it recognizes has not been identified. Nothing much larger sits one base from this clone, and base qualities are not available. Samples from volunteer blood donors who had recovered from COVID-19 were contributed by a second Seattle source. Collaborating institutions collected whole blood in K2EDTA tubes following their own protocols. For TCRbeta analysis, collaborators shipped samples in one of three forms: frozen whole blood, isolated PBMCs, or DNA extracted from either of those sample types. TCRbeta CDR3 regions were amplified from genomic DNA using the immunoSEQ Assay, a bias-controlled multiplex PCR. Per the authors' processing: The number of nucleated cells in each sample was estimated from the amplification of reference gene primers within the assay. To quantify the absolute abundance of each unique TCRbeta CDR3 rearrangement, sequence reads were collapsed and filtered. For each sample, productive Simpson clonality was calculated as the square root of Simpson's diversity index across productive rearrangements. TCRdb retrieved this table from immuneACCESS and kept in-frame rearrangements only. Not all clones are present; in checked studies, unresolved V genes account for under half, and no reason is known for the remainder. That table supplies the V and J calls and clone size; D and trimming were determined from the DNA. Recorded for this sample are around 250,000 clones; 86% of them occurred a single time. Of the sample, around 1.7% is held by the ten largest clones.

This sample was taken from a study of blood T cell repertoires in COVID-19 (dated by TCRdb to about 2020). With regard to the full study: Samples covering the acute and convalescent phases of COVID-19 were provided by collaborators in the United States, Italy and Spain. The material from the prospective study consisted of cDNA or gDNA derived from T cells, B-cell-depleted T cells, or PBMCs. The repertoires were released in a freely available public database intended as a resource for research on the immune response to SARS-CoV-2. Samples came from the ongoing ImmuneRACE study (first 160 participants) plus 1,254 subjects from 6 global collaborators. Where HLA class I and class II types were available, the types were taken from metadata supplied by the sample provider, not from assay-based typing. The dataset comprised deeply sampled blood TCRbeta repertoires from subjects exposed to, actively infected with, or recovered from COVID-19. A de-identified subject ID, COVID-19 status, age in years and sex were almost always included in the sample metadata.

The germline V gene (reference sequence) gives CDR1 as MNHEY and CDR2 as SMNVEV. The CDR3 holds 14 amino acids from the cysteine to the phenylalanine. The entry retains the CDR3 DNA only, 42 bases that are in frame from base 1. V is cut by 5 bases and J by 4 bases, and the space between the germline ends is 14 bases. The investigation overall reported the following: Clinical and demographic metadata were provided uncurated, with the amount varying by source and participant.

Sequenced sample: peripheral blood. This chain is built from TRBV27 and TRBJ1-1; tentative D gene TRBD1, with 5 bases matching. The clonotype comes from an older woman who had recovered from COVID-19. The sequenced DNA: TGTGCCAGCAGTCCTCGCCGGACAACCACTGAAGCTTTCTTT. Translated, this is CASSPRRTTTEAFF.